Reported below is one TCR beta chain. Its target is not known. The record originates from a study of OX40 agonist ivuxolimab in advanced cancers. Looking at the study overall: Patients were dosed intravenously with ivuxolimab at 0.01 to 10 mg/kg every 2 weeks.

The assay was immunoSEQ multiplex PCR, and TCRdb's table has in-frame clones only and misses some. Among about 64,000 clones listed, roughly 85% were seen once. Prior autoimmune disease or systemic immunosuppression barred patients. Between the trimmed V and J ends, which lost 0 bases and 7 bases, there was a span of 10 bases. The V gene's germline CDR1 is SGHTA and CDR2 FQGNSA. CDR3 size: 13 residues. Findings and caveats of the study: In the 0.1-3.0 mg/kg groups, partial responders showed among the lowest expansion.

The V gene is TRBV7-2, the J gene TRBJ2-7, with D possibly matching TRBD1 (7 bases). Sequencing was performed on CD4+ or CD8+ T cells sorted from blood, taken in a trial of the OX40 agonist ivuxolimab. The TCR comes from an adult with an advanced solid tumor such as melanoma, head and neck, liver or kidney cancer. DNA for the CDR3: TGTGCCAGCAGCTTAGCGTCAGGGGGGGAGCAGTACTTC. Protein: CASSLASGGEQYF.